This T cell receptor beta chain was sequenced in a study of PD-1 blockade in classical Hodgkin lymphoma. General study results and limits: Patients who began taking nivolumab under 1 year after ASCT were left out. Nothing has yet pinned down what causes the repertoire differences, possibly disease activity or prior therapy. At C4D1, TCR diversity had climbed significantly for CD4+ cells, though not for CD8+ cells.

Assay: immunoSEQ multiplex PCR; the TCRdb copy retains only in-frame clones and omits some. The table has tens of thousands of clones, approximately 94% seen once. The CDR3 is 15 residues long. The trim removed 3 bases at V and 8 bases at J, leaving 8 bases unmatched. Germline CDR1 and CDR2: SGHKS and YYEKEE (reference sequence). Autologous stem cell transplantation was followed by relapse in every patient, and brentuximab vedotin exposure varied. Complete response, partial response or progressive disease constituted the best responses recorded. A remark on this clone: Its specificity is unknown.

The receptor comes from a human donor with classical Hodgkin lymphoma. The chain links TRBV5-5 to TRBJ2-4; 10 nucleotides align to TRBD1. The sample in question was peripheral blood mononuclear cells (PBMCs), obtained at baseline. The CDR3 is CASSSLRDRGDIQYF. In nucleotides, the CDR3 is TGTGCCAGCAGCTCCCTCCGGGACAGGGGCGACATTCAGTACTTC.